Listed here are 27 T cell receptor beta chains from one sample, sequenced in a study of blood T cell repertoires in COVID-19. Data came from immunoSEQ multiplex PCR; TCRdb stores just in-frame clones and leaves some out. The profile shows approximately 300,000 clones, 70% to 90% of them singletons. The sample was PBMCs or T cells enriched from blood (not recorded which). All receptors derive from a woman younger than 45 who had recovered from COVID-19.

The V call is TRBV6-5, the J call TRBJ2-5, with a weak D call TRBD1 (5 bases). Germline loops: CDR1 MNHEY, CDR2 SVGAGI. The CDR3 runs 11 residues. V was trimmed by 6 bases and J by 3 bases, leaving 5 bases between them. CDR3 sequence (DNA): TGTGCCAGCAGCAGGGAAGAGACCCAGTACTTC. This gives the protein CASSREETQYF.

The chain has TRBV5-6 and TRBJ2-1, with D tentatively TRBD1 (5 bases). The CDR3 spans 15 residues. Germline V gene sequence: CDR1 SGHDT, CDR2 YYEEEE. V gave up 0 bases and J gave up 6 bases, with 13 bases separating them. CDR3 amino acids: CASSLVQGGINEQFF. In DNA, the CDR3 is TGTGCCAGCAGCTTGGTGCAGGGTGGAATCAATGAGCAGTTCTTC.

The gene calls are TRBV19 and TRBJ1-2, with D possibly TRBD1 on 6 matching bases. The germline V gene encodes CDR1 LNHDA and CDR2 SQIVND (reference sequence). V lost 3 bases to trimming and J lost 2 bases, with 7 bases between them. This CDR3 has 13 residues. The CDR3 sequence is CASSIQGNYGYTF. DNA for the CDR3: TGTGCCAGTAGTATTCAGGGGAACTATGGCTACACCTTC.

This chain uses TRBV7-9 with TRBJ1-2, with no clear D. Germline CDR1 and CDR2: SEHNR and FQNEAQ (reference sequence). The CDR3 is 17 amino acids. Trimming left V 4 bases short and J 4 bases short, with 22 bases between. In DNA, the CDR3 is TGTGCCAGCAGCTCCAGCGGGCCCCTTGTGGGAGTCTATGGCTACACCTTC. Amino acids: CASSSSGPLVGVYGYTF.

CDR3 protein: CAIRGTERNTEAFF. In DNA form, the CDR3 reads TGTGCCATCAGGGGGACAGAAAGGAACACTGAAGCTTTCTTT. V is TRBV10-3 and J is TRBJ1-1, with 7 bases fitting TRBD1. After removal of 6 bases from V and 1 base from J, the junction contained 5 bases not matched to a gene. This CDR3 is built from 14 residues. Per the germline V gene, CDR1 is ENHRY and CDR2 is SYGVKD.

This sequence joins TRBV10-3 and TRBJ2-5, with TRBD2 as a possible D gene (6 bases). The CDR3 consists of 16 residues. Trimming pared 6 bases from V and 4 bases from J, leaving 21 bases between. Germline V gene sequence: CDR1 ENHRY, CDR2 SYGVKD. The CDR3 loop is CAISSPTRGRPETQYF. The DNA for the CDR3 is TGTGCCATCAGCTCCCCGACTAGGGGCAGGCCAGAGACCCAGTACTTC.

This clone has just a few counts. This chain's CDR3 is CASSQNRGLDTEAFF. The CDR3 nucleotides are TGTGCCAGTAGTCAGAACAGGGGATTGGACACTGAAGCTTTCTTT. The chain links TRBV19 to TRBJ1-1; 7 positions match TRBD1. This CDR3 is 15 amino acids long. V gave up 5 bases and J gave up 3 bases; unmatched junction bases: 9. The germline V gene encodes CDR1 LNHDA and CDR2 SQIVND (reference sequence).

The chain couples TRBV5-6 to TRBJ2-1, with D perhaps TRBD1 (6 bases). The CDR3 is 15 amino acids. The V end was cut by 0 bases, the J end by 5 bases, with 12 bases between. Germline V gene lookup returns CDR1 SGHDT and CDR2 YYEEEE. CDR3 bases: TGTGCCAGCAGCTTGGCGGCAGGGGAGAACAATGAGCAGTTCTTC. Translated: CASSLAAGENNEQFF.

The rearrangement links TRBV7-9 to TRBJ1-4; possible D gene TRBD1, 5 bases. Germline CDR1 and CDR2: SEHNR and FQNEAQ (reference sequence). This CDR3 has 14 residues. The ends were cut back, 5 bases at V and 6 bases at J, with 13 bases in the middle. The CDR3: CASSPGFFDEKLFF. For the CDR3, the DNA is TGTGCCAGCAGCCCAGGGTTCTTCGATGAAAAACTGTTTTTT.

This clone was seen a single time. The rearrangement uses TRBV19 and TRBJ1-5, with 12 bases identical to TRBD1. This CDR3 has 18 amino acids. Germline-derived CDR1 and CDR2 are LNHDA and SQIVND (reference sequence). V shed 3 bases, J shed 1 base, and the junction held 7 bases outside the gene matches. The DNA for the CDR3 is TGTGCCAGTAGTATTAGAGGGACAGGGGGCGGGAGCAATCAGCCCCAGCATTTT. As protein: CASSIRGTGGGSNQPQHF.

This clone was detected once. The rearrangement links TRBV4-2 to TRBJ1-6; tentatively, D is TRBD1 (6 bases). CDR3 length equals 14 residues. V gave up 3 bases and J gave up 8 bases, with 11 bases separating them. Germline lookup yields CDR1 LGHNA and CDR2 YNFKEQ. CDR3 sequence (DNA): TGTGCCAGCAGCCACCGGACAGCTGATTCACCCCTCCACTTT. Translated, it gives CASSHRTADSPLHF.

The chain links TRBV5-6 to TRBJ2-7; 9 bases match TRBD1. Germline CDR1 SGHDT, CDR2 YYEEEE. This CDR3 is built from 14 residues. The V segment lost 5 bases and the J segment 3 bases; nucleotides outside the gene matches: 6. CDR3 in amino acids: CASSPGQGLYEQYF. CDR3 in DNA: TGTGCCAGCAGTCCGGGACAGGGCCTCTACGAGCAGTACTTC.

This clone has a single count. This chain joins TRBV4-2 and TRBJ2-1, with TRBD2 identical over 9 bases. V gave up 0 bases and J gave up 5 bases; unmatched junction bases: 5. Germline-derived CDR1 and CDR2 are LGHNA and YNFKEQ. The CDR3 totals 16 residues. DNA for the CDR3: TGTGCCAGCAGCCAAGATCGGGGCGGGGGGGACAATGAGCAGTTCTTC. This codes for CASSQDRGGGDNEQFF.

As concerns this clone: At one end the junction does not follow the germline gene, possibly because of a read error. The V call is TRBV7-7, the J call TRBJ1-4; 7 nucleotides line up with TRBD1. The germline V gene has CDR1 SSHAT and CDR2 FNYEAQ (reference sequence). This CDR3 is built from 15 residues. The CDR3 loop reads CASSSPQGTNEKLFF. The CDR3 bases are TGTGCTAGCAGCTCACCACAGGGGACTAATGAAAAACTGTTTTTT.

The chain links TRBV9 to TRBJ2-7; 7 nucleotides line up with TRBD1. V dropped 0 bases and J dropped 6; count of bases not matched to a gene: 3. Germline loops: CDR1 SGDLS, CDR2 YYNGEE. The CDR3 consists of 13 residues. As DNA, the CDR3 is TGTGCCAGCAGCGTAGGAGACAGGGCCGAGCAGTACTTC. Its translation is CASSVGDRAEQYF. The full variable domain, with the rest looked up from reference TRBV9 and TRBJ2-7, is DSGVTQTPKHLITATGQRVTLRCSPRSGDLSVYWYQQSLDQGLQFLIQYYNGEERAKGNILERFSAQQFPDLHSELNLSSLELGDSALYFCASSVGDRAEQYFGPGTRLTVT.

This rearrangement joins TRBV5-4 to TRBJ2-7; D might be TRBD1 (6 bases). CDR3 length equals 14 residues. Germline assignment: CDR1 SGHNT and CDR2 YYREEE (reference sequence). V was cut by 3 bases and J by 2 bases, with 12 bases left in between. In DNA, the CDR3 is TGTGCCAGCAGCTCACAGGGATCCACCTACGAGCAGTACTTC. Amino acids: CASSSQGSTYEQYF.

This clone was observed a handful of times. The rearrangement joins TRBV9 to TRBJ2-2, with unresolved D. Trimming pared 0 bases from V and 7 bases from J, leaving 13 bases between. The CDR3 loop spans 15 amino acids. Looked up from germline, CDR1 is SGDLS and CDR2 is YYNGEE. CDR3: CASSVDRSLFGELFF. The CDR3 region has the DNA TGTGCCAGCAGCGTAGATCGGTCCCTTTTCGGGGAGCTGTTTTTT.

The chain is built from TRBV10-3 and TRBJ2-3; D not certain. There are 11 residues in the CDR3. V lost 8 bases and J lost 3, with 6 bases in between. Germline CDR1 reads ENHRY; CDR2 reads SYGVKD. The CDR3 sequence is CAIGVTDTQYF. For the CDR3, the DNA is TGTGCCATCGGAGTGACAGATACGCAGTATTTT.

The chain recombines TRBV5-5 with TRBJ1-1; D not resolved. Trimming shortened V by 0 bases and J by 1 base, and 10 bases separated the two germline ends. Per the germline V gene, CDR1 is SGHKS and CDR2 is YYEKEE (reference sequence). The CDR3 is 15 residues long. The CDR3 loop reads CASSLGYTENTEAFF. CDR3 DNA: TGTGCCAGCAGCTTGGGCTACACAGAGAACACTGAAGCTTTCTTT. Filled out from reference TRBV5-5 and TRBJ1-1, the complete variable domain reads DAGVTQSPTHLIKTRGQQVTLRCSPISGHKSVSWYQQVLGQGPQFIFQYYEKEERGRGNFPDRFSARQFPNYSSELNVNALLLGDSALYLCASSLGYTENTEAFFGQGTRLTVV.

This sequence joins TRBV15 and TRBJ1-2, with TRBD1 identical over 8 bases. J gave up 4 bases and V 3 bases, and 7 bases lay outside the gene matches. CDR3 length: 15 residues. Germline V gene lookup returns CDR1 LNHNV and CDR2 YYDKDF (reference sequence). This CDR3 is CATSSRQGSGYGYTF. The CDR3 bases are TGTGCCACCAGCAGCCGACAGGGGTCGGGCTATGGCTACACCTTC.

In this sample, this clone turned up a few times. The gene calls are TRBV7-2 and TRBJ1-1; TRBD1 agrees at 9 bases. In germline, CDR1 is SGHTA, CDR2 FQGNSA. With 5 bases clipped from V and 3 bases from J, the junction kept 7 bases outside the gene matches. This CDR3 has 15 residues. CDR3 bases: TGTGCCAGCAGCACACAGGGGGCCGAGGACACTGAAGCTTTCTTT. Translation gives CASSTQGAEDTEAFF.

The chain carries TRBV30 and TRBJ1-2, with 10 bases aligning to TRBD1. The V segment lost 2 bases and the J segment 7 bases; nucleotides outside the gene matches: 4. CDR3 length: 13 residues. Germline lookup yields CDR1 GTSNPN and CDR2 SVGIG (reference sequence). CDR3 residues: CAWSRQGAGGYTF. The CDR3 region has the DNA TGTGCCTGGAGTCGACAGGGGGCGGGTGGCTACACCTTC.

A note on this clone: The same CDR3 can be traced to other DNA sequences in this sample. The rearrangement joins TRBV12-3 or TRBV12-4 to TRBJ1-2, with D possibly TRBD1 on 5 matching bases. V lost 2 bases, J lost 7 bases, and 8 bases lay in between. This CDR3 has 12 amino acids. Here the CDR3 reads CASSLRGSGYTF. Written as DNA, the CDR3 is TGTGCCAGCAGTTTACGGGGGTCTGGCTACACCTTC.

The V gene is TRBV19, the J gene TRBJ1-2; the D gene is possibly TRBD1 (5 bases). The germline CDR1 and CDR2 sequences are LNHDA and SQIVND (reference sequence). The CDR3 has 13 amino acids. The V end lost 5 bases, the J end lost 4 bases, and 11 bases lay between the germline ends. CDR3 DNA sequence: TGTGCCAGTAGTTCGGGGGTGACCTATGGCTACACCTTC. Translating gives CASSSGVTYGYTF. Complete variable domain (other parts from reference TRBV19 and TRBJ1-2): DGGITQSPKYLFRKEGQNVTLSCEQNLNHDAMYWYRQDPGQGLRLIYYSQIVNDFQKGDIAEGYSVSREKKESFPLTVTSAQKNPTAFYLCASSSGVTYGYTFGSGTRLTVV.

The rearrangement uses TRBV2 and TRBJ2-1, with TRBD2 matching 8 bases. This CDR3 is 17 amino acids long. Germline CDR1 SNHLY, CDR2 FYNNEI. V lost 8 bases to trimming and J lost 0 bases; unmatched junction nucleotides: 12. The CDR3 sequence is CASLLTGRAGSYNEQFF. For the CDR3, the DNA is TGTGCCAGCCTGCTTACCGGGAGGGCGGGCTCCTACAATGAGCAGTTCTTC.

The chain employs TRBV5-5 and TRBJ1-5; TRBD1 aligns across 8 bases. The V gene's germline CDR1 is SGHKS and CDR2 YYEKEE (reference sequence). CDR3 length equals 14 residues. J gave up 2 bases and V 4 bases, and 2 bases lay outside the gene matches. The CDR3 is CASSLTGGNQPQHF. The CDR3 bases are TGTGCCAGCAGCCTGACAGGGGGCAATCAGCCCCAGCATTTT.

The chain joins TRBV2 to TRBJ2-6; D possibly corresponds to TRBD1 (6 bases). V lost 1 base, J lost 2 bases, and 12 bases lay in between. The germline V gene has CDR1 SNHLY and CDR2 FYNNEI. The CDR3 runs to 17 residues. The CDR3 here is CASSEVGRGTGANVLTF. CDR3 sequence (DNA): TGTGCCAGCAGTGAAGTGGGCAGGGGCACTGGGGCCAACGTCCTGACTTTC.